These T cell receptor beta chains were read from a single sample in a study of PD-L1 blockade in urothelial cancer. The repertoire was sequenced with immunoSEQ multiplex PCR; TCRdb's copy has only in-frame clones and lacks some. This table has 70,000 to 95,000 clones, roughly 90% appearing once. The input for sequencing was PBMCs, taken around atezolizumab (anti-PD-L1) treatment. The source is a woman aged 80 or over with urothelial cancer. Both conserved end residues are trimmed from each CDR3. A D gene is named only where the DNA matches it firmly.

TRBV19,.,ASSIFRQANYGYT
TRBV5-1,TRBD2,ASSFSLAEYNEQF
TRBV28,TRBD1,ASRLQGGGTDTQY
TRBV2,TRBD1,ASRFRQGATEAF
TRBV4-2,TRBD2,ASSQSGSYRDTQY
TRBV5-1,TRBD1,ASSPGQGMGSEQF
TRBV7-2,.,ASSLVGLASVDEQY
TRBV2,.,ASSETRGRYGYT
TRBV7-8,TRBD1,ASSSSRDRGPNQPQH
TRBV19,.,ASSRGFEAF
TRBV5-1,TRBD1,ASSGGQRDEKLF
TRBV28,.,ASTERLGTGYT
TRBV5-4,.,ASSLGVQFEQY
TRBV2,.,ASSEDGIGGNTIY
TRBV9,.,ASSVGGGGGHNEQF
TRBV28,.,ASRLSAEPYEQY
TRBV30,.,AWRGDTWGKLF
TRBV10-3,.,AISEGRQAAMY
TRBV7-9,.,ASSSLASPAGPEQF
TRBV5-1,TRBD1,ASSLKQRAGGLEYGYT
TRBV6-1,.,ASSEGRETQY
TRBV12-2,.,ASRFTSGSNYGYT
TRBV14,TRBD2,ASSQVRGFAGGGGNEQF
TRBV28,.,ATNSPGRRTVGGQY
TRBV9,TRBD1,ASTGTGTGNTIY
TRBV27,.,ASSFSFGGAEAF
TRBV10-2,.,ASSEVRLDGYT
TRBV29-1,TRBD1,SVGLDRAYEQY
TRBV28,.,ASSLWAWTDSYNEQF
TRBV7-3,.,ASSLGASYEQY
TRBV5-4,.,ASSLKQNEKLF
TRBV14,.,ASSQGRGLRDTQY
TRBV15,TRBD1,ATSRRQGEINEQY
TRBV28,.,ASSQAGILPNYGYT
TRBV5-6,.,ASSFGSNIEQF
TRBV2,TRBD1,ASSVDRVSPQH
TRBV27,.,ASSSSRGPYEQY
TRBV19,TRBD2,ASRPLAGAYEQY
TRBV28,.,ASSTRVTEAF
TRBV11-2,TRBD2,ASSPRREGSGANVLT
TRBV27,.,ASSTGISLFGELF
TRBV2,.,ASSGGDRQY
TRBV27,.,ASSSTSTGELF
TRBV28,.,ASSSSGISSYEQY